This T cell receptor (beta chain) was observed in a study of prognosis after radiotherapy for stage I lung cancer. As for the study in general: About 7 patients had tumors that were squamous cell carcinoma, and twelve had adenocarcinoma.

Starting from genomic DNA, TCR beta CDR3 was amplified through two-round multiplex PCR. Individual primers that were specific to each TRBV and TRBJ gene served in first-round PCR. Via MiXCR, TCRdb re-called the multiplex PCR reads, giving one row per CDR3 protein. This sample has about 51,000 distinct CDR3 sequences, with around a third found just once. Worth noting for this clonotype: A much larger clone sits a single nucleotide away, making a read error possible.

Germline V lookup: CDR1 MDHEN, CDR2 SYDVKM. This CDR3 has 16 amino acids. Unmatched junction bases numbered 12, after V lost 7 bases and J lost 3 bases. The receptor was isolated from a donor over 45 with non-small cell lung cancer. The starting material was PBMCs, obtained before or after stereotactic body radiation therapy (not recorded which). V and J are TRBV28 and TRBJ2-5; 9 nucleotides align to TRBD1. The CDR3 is CASIPPTGTGKETQYF. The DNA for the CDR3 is TGTGCCAGCATACCTCCTACCGGGACAGGGAAAGAGACCCAGTACTTC.